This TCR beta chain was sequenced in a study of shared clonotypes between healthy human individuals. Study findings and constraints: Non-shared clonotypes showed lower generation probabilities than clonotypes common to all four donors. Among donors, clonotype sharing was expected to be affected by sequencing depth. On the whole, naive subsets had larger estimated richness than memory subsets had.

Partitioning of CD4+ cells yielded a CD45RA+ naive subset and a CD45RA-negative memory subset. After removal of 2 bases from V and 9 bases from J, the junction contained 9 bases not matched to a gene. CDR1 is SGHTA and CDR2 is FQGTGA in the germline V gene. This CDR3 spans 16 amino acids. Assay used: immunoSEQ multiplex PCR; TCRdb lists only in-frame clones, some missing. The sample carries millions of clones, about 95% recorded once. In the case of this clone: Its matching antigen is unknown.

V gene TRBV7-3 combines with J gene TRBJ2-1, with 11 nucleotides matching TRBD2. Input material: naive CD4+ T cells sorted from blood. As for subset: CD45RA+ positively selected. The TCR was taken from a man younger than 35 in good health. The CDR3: CASSLGGTSGRPEQFF. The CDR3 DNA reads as TGTGCCAGCAGCTTAGGCGGGACTAGCGGCAGGCCTGAGCAGTTCTTC. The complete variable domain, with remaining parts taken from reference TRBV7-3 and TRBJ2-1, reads GAGVSQTPSNKVTEKGKYVELRCDPISGHTALYWYRQSLGQGPEFLIYFQGTGAADDSGLPNDRFFAVRPEGSVSTLKIQRTERGDSAVYLCASSLGGTSGRPEQFFGPGTRLTVL.